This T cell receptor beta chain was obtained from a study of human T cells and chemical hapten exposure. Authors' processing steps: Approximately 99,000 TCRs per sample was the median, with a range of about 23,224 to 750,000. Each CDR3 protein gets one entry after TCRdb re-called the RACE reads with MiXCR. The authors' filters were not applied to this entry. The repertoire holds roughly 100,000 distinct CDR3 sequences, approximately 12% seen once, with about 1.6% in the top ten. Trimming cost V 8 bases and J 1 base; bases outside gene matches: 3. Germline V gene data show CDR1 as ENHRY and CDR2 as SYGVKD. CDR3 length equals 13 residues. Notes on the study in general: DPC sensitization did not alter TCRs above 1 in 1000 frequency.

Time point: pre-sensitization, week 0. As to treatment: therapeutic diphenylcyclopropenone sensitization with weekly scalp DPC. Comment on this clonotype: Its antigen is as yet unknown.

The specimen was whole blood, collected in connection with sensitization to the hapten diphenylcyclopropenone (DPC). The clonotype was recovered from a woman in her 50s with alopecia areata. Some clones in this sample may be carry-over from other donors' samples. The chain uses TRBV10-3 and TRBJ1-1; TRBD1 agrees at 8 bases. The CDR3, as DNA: TGTGCCATCGGACAGGGTGAGAACACTGAAGCTTTCTTT. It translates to CAIGQGENTEAFF.